The 7 T cell receptor beta chains reported below all come from one sample, sequenced in a study of prognosis after radiotherapy for stage I lung cancer. The TCR beta CDR3 region was amplified from genomic DNA, with two rounds of multiplex PCR being used for the amplification. Amplification during the initial PCR round employed primers specific to each TRBV and TRBJ gene. TCRdb fed the multiplex PCR reads into MiXCR, producing one record per CDR3 protein. The repertoire consists of 12,000 to 15,000 distinct CDR3 sequences, with 50% occurring once and the leading ten covering roughly 37%. The sequencing here drew on PBMCs, taken before or after stereotactic body radiation therapy (not recorded which). The receptors originated from a donor over 45 with non-small cell lung cancer.

Sample share makes this clonotype medium-sized (0.01 to 0.1%). The J gene is TRBJ1-6, the V gene TRBV19; D unresolved. Germline CDR1 and CDR2: LNHDA and SQIVND (reference sequence). This CDR3 spans 14 amino acids. Trimming removed 0 bases at V and 6 bases at J, with 6 bases between. CDR3 in amino acids: CASSIEDINSPLHF. The CDR3 bases are TGTGCCAGTAGTATAGAGGATATTAATTCACCCCTCCACTTT. Drawing the rest from reference TRBV19 and TRBJ1-6, the complete variable domain is DGGITQSPKYLFRKEGQNVTLSCEQNLNHDAMYWYRQDPGQGLRLIYYSQIVNDFQKGDIAEGYSVSREKKESFPLTVTSAQKNPTAFYLCASSIEDINSPLHFGNGTRLTVT.

This clonotype is medium-sized in the sample. The chain couples TRBV12-3 or TRBV12-4 to TRBJ2-7; D remains ambiguous. The V and J ends lost 6 bases and 2 bases respectively, with 8 bases between them. The CDR3 has 12 residues. CDR3 sequence: CASSSVAYEQYF. CDR3 sequence (DNA): TGTGCCAGCAGCAGTGTTGCCTACGAGCAGTACTTC.

Comments on this clonotype: It is likely a read error: a sequence one base away is far more abundant. J is TRBJ1-1 and V is TRBV6-4; 7 nucleotides line up with TRBD1. The V gene's germline CDR1 is MRHNA and CDR2 SNTAGT. This CDR3 is 18 amino acids long. V lost 5 bases, J lost 0 bases, and 15 bases stayed unmatched. DNA of the CDR3: TGTGCCAGCAGTTACCATCCGCGGGCAGGGGGTATGAACACTGAAGCTTTCTTT. Translating it yields CASSYHPRAGGMNTEAFF.

This clonotype appeared many times. The V and J genes are TRBV12-3 or TRBV12-4 and TRBJ2-7; the D gene is possibly TRBD2 (5 bases). This CDR3 region has 14 residues. V was shortened by 7 bases and J by 4 bases, with 17 bases between the two germline ends. The CDR3 reads CASIGIFVEYEQYF. The CDR3 DNA follows: TGTGCCAGCATCGGGATATTCGTTGAATACGAGCAGTACTTC.

J is TRBJ2-1 and V is TRBV12-3 or TRBV12-4; D not resolved. The ends were cut back, 5 bases at V and 5 bases at J, with 16 bases in the middle. CDR3 size: 15 residues. The CDR3 sequence is CASSAQLRTNNEQFF. CDR3 sequence (DNA): TGTGCCAGCAGTGCCCAACTAAGAACAAACAATGAGCAGTTCTTC.

The chain is built from TRBV6-2 or TRBV6-3 and TRBJ1-2; D is perhaps TRBD1 (6 bases). The germline gives CDR1 MNHEY, CDR2 SVGEGT. This CDR3 spans 15 amino acids. V lost 5 bases to trimming and J lost 2 bases, with 15 bases between them. The CDR3 protein is CASSEGGAENYGYTF. The CDR3 DNA follows: TGTGCCAGCAGTGAGGGGGGGGCGGAAAACTATGGCTACACCTTC.

This clonotype has a count of ten or more. The V and J genes are TRBV5-1 and TRBJ1-1; 7 bases are a match to TRBD1. There are 14 residues in the CDR3. V was clipped by 4 bases and J by 0 bases; unmatched bases: 3. The germline V gene encodes CDR1 SGHRS and CDR2 YFSETQ. CDR3 coding DNA: TGCGCCAGCAGCCCAGGGGGGATGAACACTGAAGCTTTCTTT. It encodes CASSPGGMNTEAFF.